Listed below are T cell receptor beta chains from one sample, sequenced in a study of OX40 agonist ivuxolimab in advanced cancers. TCRdb keeps only in-frame clones here, not all; method: immunoSEQ multiplex PCR. Of fewer than 90,000 clones listed, 85% to 90% are singletons. The sequencing used CD4+ or CD8+ T cells sorted from blood, collected in a trial of the OX40 agonist ivuxolimab. The receptors shown here come from an adult with an advanced solid tumor such as melanoma, head and neck, liver or kidney cancer. The CDR3 runs from the conserved cysteine through the conserved F or W. Each record gives: J gene, clone size, V gene, D gene, CDR3 protein, CDR3 DNA. D genes are given only for firm matches. Some rows have no size entry. The others give once, few or many, or a class for an expanded clone.

j_call: TRBJ2-5
clone_size: once
v_call: TRBV5-6
d_call: .
cdr3_aa: CASSLVGQGVQETQYF
cdr3_nt: TGTGCCAGCAGCTTGGTCGGTCAGGGAGTCCAAGAGACCCAGTACTTC

j_call: TRBJ2-7
clone_size: .
v_call: TRBV7-2
d_call: .
cdr3_aa: CASSLQGGGSYEQYF
cdr3_nt: TGTGCCAGCAGCTTGCAAGGGGGGGGATCTTACGAGCAGTACTTC

j_call: TRBJ1-5
clone_size: .
v_call: TRBV5-3
d_call: .
cdr3_aa: CARSKGNQPQHF
cdr3_nt: TGTGCCAGAAGCAAGGGGAATCAGCCCCAGCATTTT

j_call: TRBJ1-5
clone_size: .
v_call: TRBV2
d_call: TRBD1
cdr3_aa: CASSKDREDQPQHF
cdr3_nt: TGTGCCAGCAGTAAGGACAGGGAGGATCAGCCCCAGCATTTT

j_call: TRBJ2-2
clone_size: .
v_call: TRBV28
d_call: TRBD1
cdr3_aa: CATLDRANTGELFF
cdr3_nt: TGTGCCACCTTGGACAGGGCGAACACCGGGGAGCTGTTTTTT

j_call: TRBJ2-7
clone_size: .
v_call: TRBV30
d_call: .
cdr3_aa: CAWSLRRWEQYF
cdr3_nt: TGTGCCTGGAGTCTGCGCCGCTGGGAGCAGTACTTC

j_call: TRBJ2-7
clone_size: .
v_call: TRBV22-1
d_call: .
cdr3_aa: CPGSALEGTAAYEQYF
cdr3_nt: TGTCCTGGGAGCGCACTCGAGGGGACAGCAGCCTACGAGCAGTACTTC

j_call: TRBJ2-3
clone_size: .
v_call: TRBV7-3
d_call: TRBD2
cdr3_aa: CASSLSSGGGTDTQYF
cdr3_nt: TGTGCCAGCAGCTTATCAAGTGGGGGGGGCACAGATACGCAGTATTTT

j_call: TRBJ2-3
clone_size: .
v_call: TRBV19
d_call: .
cdr3_aa: CASSMSSIGDTQYF
cdr3_nt: TGTGCCAGTAGTATGTCTAGCATTGGAGATACGCAGTATTTT

j_call: TRBJ2-3
clone_size: .
v_call: TRBV18
d_call: .
cdr3_aa: CASSPIPVTDTQYF
cdr3_nt: TGTGCCAGCTCACCAATCCCAGTCACAGATACGCAGTATTTT

j_call: TRBJ1-3
clone_size: .
v_call: TRBV7-2
d_call: TRBD1
cdr3_aa: CASSRQGMAGNTIYF
cdr3_nt: TGTGCCAGCAGCCGACAGGGAATGGCTGGAAACACCATATATTTT

j_call: TRBJ1-2
clone_size: .
v_call: TRBV6-1
d_call: .
cdr3_aa: CASSELNYGYTF
cdr3_nt: TGTGCCAGCAGTGAATTGAACTATGGCTACACCTTC

j_call: TRBJ2-7
clone_size: .
v_call: TRBV5-5
d_call: .
cdr3_aa: CASSLVGLHEQYF
cdr3_nt: TGTGCCAGCAGCTTGGTAGGGCTCCACGAGCAGTACTTC

j_call: TRBJ2-7
clone_size: .
v_call: TRBV10-3
d_call: .
cdr3_aa: CAISVGLSYEQYF
cdr3_nt: TGTGCCATCAGTGTCGGTTTATCCTACGAGCAGTACTTC

j_call: TRBJ1-6
clone_size: .
v_call: TRBV28
d_call: TRBD1
cdr3_aa: CASRQGFGSPLHF
cdr3_nt: TGTGCCAGCAGACAGGGGTTTGGGTCACCCCTCCACTTT

j_call: TRBJ1-5
clone_size: .
v_call: TRBV5-1
d_call: .
cdr3_aa: CASSLAGGSQPQHF
cdr3_nt: TGCGCCAGCAGCTTGGCCGGGGGGAGTCAGCCCCAGCATTTT

j_call: TRBJ1-1
clone_size: .
v_call: TRBV5-4
d_call: .
cdr3_aa: CASSRGWTEAFF
cdr3_nt: TGTGCCAGCAGCCGAGGATGGACTGAAGCTTTCTTT

j_call: TRBJ2-5
clone_size: .
v_call: TRBV11-2
d_call: TRBD2
cdr3_aa: CASSLGFGASGGGETQYF
cdr3_nt: TGTGCCAGCAGCTTAGGGTTCGGGGCTAGCGGGGGGGGAGAGACCCAGTACTTC

j_call: TRBJ2-7
clone_size: .
v_call: TRBV6-6
d_call: TRBD1
cdr3_aa: CASGMTGGTTYEQYF
cdr3_nt: TGTGCCAGCGGGATGACAGGGGGGACCACCTACGAGCAGTACTTC

j_call: TRBJ1-2
clone_size: .
v_call: TRBV6-5
d_call: .
cdr3_aa: CASSYSNSNYGYTF
cdr3_nt: TGTGCCAGCAGTTACTCGAACAGTAACTATGGCTACACCTTC

j_call: TRBJ2-7
clone_size: .
v_call: TRBV19
d_call: TRBD2
cdr3_aa: CASSRDGSGAYEQYF
cdr3_nt: TGTGCCAGTAGTAGGGACGGAAGCGGGGCCTACGAGCAGTACTTC

j_call: TRBJ2-3
clone_size: .
v_call: TRBV5-1
d_call: .
cdr3_aa: CASSPGNPTDTQYF
cdr3_nt: TGCGCCAGCAGCCCGGGAAATCCCACAGATACGCAGTATTTT

j_call: TRBJ1-1
clone_size: .
v_call: TRBV28
d_call: .
cdr3_aa: CASSFRNTEAFF
cdr3_nt: TGTGCCAGCAGTTTCCGGAACACTGAAGCTTTCTTT

j_call: TRBJ2-2
clone_size: .
v_call: TRBV4-3
d_call: .
cdr3_aa: CASSQTGNTGELFF
cdr3_nt: TGCGCCAGCAGCCAAACAGGGAACACCGGGGAGCTGTTTTTT

j_call: TRBJ1-1
clone_size: .
v_call: TRBV28
d_call: .
cdr3_aa: CASSLGREAFF
cdr3_nt: TGTGCCAGCAGTTTAGGCAGGGAGGCTTTCTTT

j_call: TRBJ2-1
clone_size: .
v_call: TRBV30
d_call: .
cdr3_aa: CAFSGSSYNEQFF
cdr3_nt: TGTGCCTTCTCAGGGAGCTCCTACAATGAGCAGTTCTTC

j_call: TRBJ2-3
clone_size: .
v_call: TRBV9
d_call: .
cdr3_aa: CASSVGTAFPSTDTQYF
cdr3_nt: TGTGCCAGCAGCGTTGGGACTGCGTTCCCCAGCACAGATACGCAGTATTTT

j_call: TRBJ2-2
clone_size: .
v_call: TRBV19
d_call: TRBD2
cdr3_aa: CASSIRGSTGELFF
cdr3_nt: TGTGCCAGTAGTATTCGCGGGAGTACCGGGGAGCTGTTTTTT

j_call: TRBJ1-2
clone_size: .
v_call: TRBV19
d_call: .
cdr3_aa: CASSTSYPNYGYTF
cdr3_nt: TGTGCCAGTAGTACAAGCTACCCTAACTATGGCTACACCTTC

j_call: TRBJ2-7
clone_size: .
v_call: TRBV14
d_call: TRBD1
cdr3_aa: CASSHGQGFEQYF
cdr3_nt: TGTGCCAGCAGCCATGGACAGGGGTTCGAGCAGTACTTC

j_call: TRBJ1-5
clone_size: .
v_call: TRBV9
d_call: .
cdr3_aa: CASSEGLSNQPQHF
cdr3_nt: TGTGCCAGCAGCGAGGGACTCAGTAATCAGCCCCAGCATTTT

j_call: TRBJ1-4
clone_size: .
v_call: TRBV25-1
d_call: TRBD1
cdr3_aa: CASSEFGQGAGKLFF
cdr3_nt: TGTGCCAGCAGTGAATTCGGACAGGGCGCGGGAAAACTGTTTTTT

j_call: TRBJ2-7
clone_size: .
v_call: TRBV28
d_call: .
cdr3_aa: CASSRVPYEQYF
cdr3_nt: TGTGCCAGCTCCCGGGTCCCCTACGAGCAGTACTTC

j_call: TRBJ1-4
clone_size: .
v_call: TRBV11-2
d_call: TRBD1
cdr3_aa: CASNDRGRGEKLFF
cdr3_nt: TGTGCCAGCAACGACAGGGGGCGCGGTGAAAAACTGTTTTTT

j_call: TRBJ2-1
clone_size: .
v_call: TRBV5-1
d_call: TRBD1
cdr3_aa: CASAGGVNNEQFF
cdr3_nt: TGCGCCAGCGCAGGGGGCGTAAATAATGAGCAGTTCTTC

j_call: TRBJ2-1
clone_size: .
v_call: TRBV10-3
d_call: TRBD1
cdr3_aa: CAIRQGTAGDEQFF
cdr3_nt: TGTGCCATCAGGCAGGGGACAGCCGGGGATGAGCAGTTCTTC

j_call: TRBJ1-4
clone_size: .
v_call: TRBV4-1
d_call: .
cdr3_aa: CASSQESAIAGVSNEKLFF
cdr3_nt: TGCGCCAGCAGCCAAGAATCGGCCATCGCAGGGGTCAGTAATGAAAAACTGTTTTTT

j_call: TRBJ2-4
clone_size: .
v_call: TRBV30
d_call: .
cdr3_aa: CAWTPAGGLAKNIQYF
cdr3_nt: TGTGCCTGGACCCCCGCGGGCGGGCTTGCCAAAAACATTCAGTACTTC

j_call: TRBJ2-7
clone_size: .
v_call: TRBV19
d_call: TRBD1
cdr3_aa: CASSQDRGYEQYF
cdr3_nt: TGTGCCAGTAGTCAAGACAGGGGCTACGAGCAGTACTTC

j_call: TRBJ2-5
clone_size: .
v_call: TRBV19
d_call: TRBD2
cdr3_aa: CASRSRAGGQETQYF
cdr3_nt: TGTGCCAGTAGAAGCCGAGCGGGGGGACAAGAGACCCAGTACTTC

j_call: TRBJ2-4
clone_size: few
v_call: TRBV9
d_call: .
cdr3_aa: CASSPSFGIQYF
cdr3_nt: TGTGCCAGCAGCCCCTCCTTTGGCATTCAGTACTTC

j_call: TRBJ2-1
clone_size: few
v_call: TRBV10-2
d_call: .
cdr3_aa: CASSGASGEQFF
cdr3_nt: TGCGCCAGCAGTGGGGCGTCGGGGGAGCAGTTCTTC

j_call: TRBJ1-2
clone_size: .
v_call: TRBV30
d_call: .
cdr3_aa: CAWSVQTGWDGYTF
cdr3_nt: TGTGCCTGGAGTGTACAAACAGGGTGGGATGGCTACACCTTC

j_call: TRBJ2-2
clone_size: .
v_call: TRBV5-6
d_call: .
cdr3_aa: CASSYLARELFF
cdr3_nt: TGTGCCAGCAGCTACTTAGCAAGGGAGCTGTTTTTT

j_call: TRBJ2-7
clone_size: .
v_call: TRBV7-2
d_call: TRBD1
cdr3_aa: CASSDGTGKIYEQYF
cdr3_nt: TGTGCCAGCAGCGACGGGACAGGGAAAATTTACGAGCAGTACTTC

j_call: TRBJ2-3
clone_size: .
v_call: TRBV2
d_call: TRBD2
cdr3_aa: CASSEVGGGTDTQYF
cdr3_nt: TGTGCCAGCAGTGAAGTGGGGGGGGGAACAGATACGCAGTATTTT

j_call: TRBJ2-1
clone_size: .
v_call: TRBV19
d_call: TRBD1
cdr3_aa: CASSKRGQGAILSYNEQFF
cdr3_nt: TGTGCCAGTAGTAAAAGGGGTCAGGGGGCGATCCTTTCCTACAATGAGCAGTTCTTC

j_call: TRBJ2-3
clone_size: .
v_call: TRBV6-5
d_call: .
cdr3_aa: CASRGATDTQYF
cdr3_nt: TGTGCCAGCCGCGGGGCCACAGATACGCAGTATTTT

j_call: TRBJ2-1
clone_size: .
v_call: TRBV10-1
d_call: .
cdr3_aa: CASSFYRVPHHSGNEQFF
cdr3_nt: TGCGCCAGCAGTTTTTACAGGGTACCCCACCATTCGGGCAATGAGCAGTTCTTC

j_call: TRBJ2-7
clone_size: few
v_call: TRBV2
d_call: .
cdr3_aa: CASSDVPTKQYF
cdr3_nt: TGTGCCAGCAGTGATGTACCTACGAAGCAGTACTTC

j_call: TRBJ1-2
clone_size: .
v_call: TRBV28
d_call: TRBD1
cdr3_aa: CASRVQGANNYGYTF
cdr3_nt: TGTGCCAGCAGGGTACAGGGGGCCAATAACTATGGCTACACCTTC

j_call: TRBJ1-1
clone_size: .
v_call: TRBV12-5
d_call: TRBD1
cdr3_aa: CASGRSRLGTGERFTEAFF
cdr3_nt: TGTGCTAGTGGACGCTCCAGACTCGGGACAGGGGAAAGGTTCACTGAAGCTTTCTTT

j_call: TRBJ2-1
clone_size: .
v_call: TRBV19
d_call: .
cdr3_aa: CASTPSIGPHGSFF
cdr3_nt: TGTGCCAGTACCCCCTCAATCGGACCACACGGTTCGTTCTTC

j_call: TRBJ1-6
clone_size: .
v_call: TRBV6-6
d_call: .
cdr3_aa: CASSYSILNSPLHF
cdr3_nt: TGTGCCAGCAGTTACTCGATATTGAATTCACCCCTCCACTTT

j_call: TRBJ1-1
clone_size: .
v_call: TRBV11-2
d_call: TRBD1
cdr3_aa: CASSLIWGEIGTGGSAFF
cdr3_nt: TGTGCCAGCAGCCTTATATGGGGAGAAATAGGGACAGGGGGCTCGGCTTTCTTT

j_call: TRBJ1-4
clone_size: .
v_call: TRBV6-5
d_call: .
cdr3_aa: CASSLGPLGEKLFF
cdr3_nt: TGTGCCAGCAGTCTGGGACCGCTGGGTGAAAAACTGTTTTTT

j_call: TRBJ1-5
clone_size: .
v_call: TRBV6-6
d_call: .
cdr3_aa: CASSGGHRGQPQHF
cdr3_nt: TGTGCCAGCTCAGGTGGCCACCGCGGTCAGCCCCAGCATTTT

j_call: TRBJ1-5
clone_size: .
v_call: TRBV7-3
d_call: .
cdr3_aa: CASSSTGTQSHNQPQHF
cdr3_nt: TGTGCCAGCAGCTCTACAGGTACGCAGAGTCACAATCAGCCCCAGCATTTT